Listed here is a single T cell receptor beta chain. As yet, its antigen is unknown. Clones were sequenced by immunoSEQ multiplex PCR, and TCRdb holds only the in-frame ones, with some missing. The sample has 140,000 or so clones; 92% are singletons. The data stem from a study of CD4+ T cells in melanoma. General study findings and limits: CD8+ T cell, macrophage and B cell function reportedly correlated with neoantigen-specific CD4+ T cells. Diverse differentiation states were reported for melanoma neoantigen-specific CD4+ T cells.

The CDR3 is 16 residues long. Germline CDR1 is SGHTA and CDR2 is FQGTGA. Trimming pared 3 bases from V and 5 bases from J, leaving 16 bases between. V gene TRBV7-3 combines with J gene TRBJ2-2; either TRBD1 or TRBD2 may supply D (6 bases each). The sequence was collected from a human donor with melanoma. CDR3 amino acids: CASSFWGRGETGELFF. In nucleotides, the CDR3 is TGTGCCAGCAGCTTCTGGGGGCGGGGAGAGACCGGGGAGCTGTTTTTT.